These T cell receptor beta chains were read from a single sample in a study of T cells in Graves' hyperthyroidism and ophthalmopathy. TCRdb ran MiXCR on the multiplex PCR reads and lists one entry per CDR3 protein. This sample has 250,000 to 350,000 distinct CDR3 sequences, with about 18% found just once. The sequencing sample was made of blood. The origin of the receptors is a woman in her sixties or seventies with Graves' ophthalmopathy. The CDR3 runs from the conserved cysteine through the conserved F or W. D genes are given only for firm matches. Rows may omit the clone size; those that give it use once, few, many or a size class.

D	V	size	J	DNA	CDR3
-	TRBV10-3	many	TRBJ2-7	TGTGCCATCAGTGAAACCTTCGAGCAGTACTTC	CAISETFEQYF
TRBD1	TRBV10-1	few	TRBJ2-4	TGCGCCAGCAGCCTGACAGGGACCAAAAACATTCAGTACTTC	CASSLTGTKNIQYF
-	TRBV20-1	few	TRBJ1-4	TGCAGTGCTAGAGAGGAACTAATTAGTGAAAAACTGTTTTTT	CSAREELISEKLFF
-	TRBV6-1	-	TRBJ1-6	TGTGCCAGCAGTGTCAGGGAGACCTCACCCCTCCACTTT	CASSVRETSPLHF
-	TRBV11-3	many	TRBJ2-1	TGTGCCAGCAGCAACTCAATCTACTTGGAGCAGTTCTTC	CASSNSIYLEQFF
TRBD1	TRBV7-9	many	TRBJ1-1	TGTGCCAGCAGCCGGGACAGGGGCTCTACGACTGAAGCTTTCTTT	CASSRDRGSTTEAFF
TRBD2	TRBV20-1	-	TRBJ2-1	TGCAGTGCTAGAACTAGCGGGAGGCAGTTCTTC	CSARTSGRQFF
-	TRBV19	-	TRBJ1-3	TGTGCCAGTAGTATGACCCCGGGAAACACCATATATTTT	CASSMTPGNTIYF
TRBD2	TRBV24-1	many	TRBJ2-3	TGTGCCACCAGTGATCCCGGACTAGCGGGAGGCACAGATACGCAGTATTTT	CATSDPGLAGGTDTQYF
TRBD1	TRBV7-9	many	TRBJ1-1	TGTGCCAGCAGTGGGGGGACAGCGAACACTGAAGCTTTCTTT	CASSGGTANTEAFF
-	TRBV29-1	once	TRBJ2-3	TGCAGCGTTGTCCCGGGATTTAGCACAGATACGCAGTATTTT	CSVVPGFSTDTQYF
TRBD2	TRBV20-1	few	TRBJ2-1	TGCAGTGCCCTCCCTACTAGCGGGGGGCGGAATGAGCAGTTCTTC	CSALPTSGGRNEQFF